The 21 T cell receptor beta chains given below trace back to one sample, sequenced in a study of T cells after yellow fever vaccination. Each CDR3 protein is one row after TCRdb ran MiXCR on the 5' RACE reads. The sample lists 250,000 or so distinct CDR3 sequences, about 7.1% occurring once. Sequenced here: CD4+ T cells sorted from PBMCs, sampled 15 days after the yellow fever booster vaccination. These receptors originate from a man aged 30-40 years who received the YFV17D yellow fever vaccine.

A few counts support this clonotype. This chain uses TRBV30 with TRBJ2-7, with 7 bases fitting TRBD1. The CDR3 is made up of 13 amino acids. J lost 4 bases, V lost 4 bases, and 7 bases had no gene match. Germline V lookup: CDR1 GTSNPN, CDR2 SVGIG (reference sequence). DNA of the CDR3: TGTGCCTGGACAAGACAGGGACCATACGAGCAGTACTTC. This gives the protein CAWTRQGPYEQYF.

This sequence joins TRBV5-1 and TRBJ1-1, with D tentatively TRBD1 (5 bases). V was trimmed by 4 bases and J by 3 bases, leaving 16 bases between them. CDR1 SGHRS and CDR2 YFSETQ come from the germline V gene. The CDR3 is 15 residues long. CDR3 residues: CASSGGARADTEAFF. The CDR3, as DNA: TGCGCCAGCAGCGGGGGTGCGAGGGCGGACACTGAAGCTTTCTTT.

This chain joins TRBV7-2 and TRBJ2-7; 11 bases are shared with TRBD2. V shed 3 bases, J shed 4 bases, and the junction held 5 bases outside the gene matches. In germline, CDR1 is SGHTA, CDR2 FQGNSA. This CDR3 contains 15 residues. This CDR3 reads CASSFTGTSGYEQYF. The DNA for the CDR3 is TGTGCCAGCAGCTTCACCGGGACTAGCGGATACGAGCAGTACTTC.

The V gene is TRBV7-2, the J gene TRBJ1-6, with a tentative D call TRBD1 (5 bases). Trimming shortened V by 5 bases and J by 5 bases, and 16 bases separated the two germline ends. The CDR3 extends over 16 amino acids. Germline V gene sequence: CDR1 SGHTA, CDR2 FQGNSA. DNA of the CDR3: TGTGCCAGCAGCCGACTCGTCGGGACGGATAATTCACCCCTCCACTTT. As protein: CASSRLVGTDNSPLHF.

This clonotype was observed a few times. The chain combines TRBV6-1 with TRBJ2-7; TRBD2 matches at 9 bases. The CDR3 length is 15 residues. After removal of 10 bases from V and 6 bases from J, the junction contained 16 bases not matched to a gene. Looked up from germline, CDR1 is MNHNS and CDR2 is SASEGT. Here the CDR3 DNA reads TGTGCCACAAACAAGTGGGCGGGAGGGCCGCGCGAGCAGTACTTC. It encodes CATNKWAGGPREQYF.

The chain carries TRBV20-1 and TRBJ1-1; 7 bases map to TRBD1. Germline V gene sequence: CDR1 DFQATT, CDR2 SNEGSKA (reference sequence). With V trimmed by 1 base and J by 5 bases, 16 bases remained unmatched. The CDR3 consists of 17 residues. The CDR3, as DNA: TGCAGTGCTAGAGGGGGAACAGGGGAGTTGATGAGGACTGAAGCTTTCTTT. Encoded protein: CSARGGTGELMRTEAFF.

The V and J genes are TRBV4-3 and TRBJ2-4; 7 nucleotides line up with TRBD1. There are 14 residues in the CDR3. CDR1 LGHNA and CDR2 YSLEER come from the germline V gene. V was pared by 1 base and J by 11 bases, with 8 bases of the junction left unmatched. The CDR3 DNA follows: TGCGCCAGCAGCCAAGTGGACAGGAGTCTCGTTCAGTACTTC. The encoded protein is CASSQVDRSLVQYF.

V and J are TRBV7-2 and TRBJ1-1, with D uncertain. In germline, CDR1 is SGHTA, CDR2 FQGNSA. The CDR3 contains 13 residues. Trimming took 3 bases from V and 4 from J, leaving 9 bases between them. The CDR3 protein is CASSFSLSTEAFF. DNA for the CDR3: TGTGCCAGCAGCTTTTCATTGTCCACTGAAGCTTTCTTT.

V gene TRBV30 combines with J gene TRBJ2-5, with D hard to call. With 1 base removed from V and 5 bases from J, the gap between germline ends came to 11 bases. The CDR3 has 13 residues. The germline CDR1 and CDR2 sequences are GTSNPN and SVGIG (reference sequence). CDR3 loop: CAWSGQAPETQYF. CDR3 nucleotide sequence: TGTGCCTGGAGTGGGCAGGCCCCGGAGACCCAGTACTTC.

The table lists this clonotype with many counts. CDR3 nucleotides: TGTGCCACCAGTGATTCAAGGCCGACCCAGTACTTC. This gives the protein CATSDSRPTQYF. J is TRBJ2-5 and V is TRBV24-1; no reliable D call. V dropped 2 bases and J dropped 7 bases, with 7 bases sitting between them. Germline CDR1 and CDR2: KGHDR and SFDVKD. CDR3 length equals 12 residues.

This clonotype turned up a few times. The chain recombines TRBV7-3 with TRBJ2-5; TRBD2 matches 8 bases. CDR3 size: 15 residues. Germline V gene lookup returns CDR1 SGHTA and CDR2 FQGTGA. Unmatched junction bases numbered 11, after V lost 6 bases and J lost 5 bases. The CDR3 DNA is TGTGCCAGCAGTCGGAGCGGGAGTTGGGATGAGACCCAGTACTTC. Its protein is CASSRSGSWDETQYF.

This clonotype was picked up a small number of times. CDR3 DNA sequence: TGTGCCAGCAGCCCATCCGTTAGCTGGGCGAACACCGGGGAGCTGTTTTTT. This codes for CASSPSVSWANTGELFF. The chain carries TRBV4-2 and TRBJ2-2; D unresolved. The germline V and J ends were trimmed by 4 bases and 0 bases, with 15 bases remaining between them. CDR3 length: 17 residues. Per the germline V gene, CDR1 is LGHNA and CDR2 is YNFKEQ.

This clonotype was observed many times. The chain combines TRBV19 with TRBJ1-5; D unresolved. CDR1 is LNHDA, CDR2 SQIVND, per germline (reference sequence). V dropped 6 bases and J dropped 5 bases, with 11 bases sitting between them. This CDR3 has 13 amino acids. The CDR3 loop is CASSWSGDQPQHF. In nucleotides, the CDR3 is TGTGCCAGTAGCTGGTCAGGAGATCAGCCCCAGCATTTT.

This clonotype came up many times. The V and J genes are TRBV7-9 and TRBJ2-1; D is unresolved. Germline V gene lookup returns CDR1 SEHNR and CDR2 FQNEAQ (reference sequence). V lost 10 bases and J lost 9, with 7 bases in between. The CDR3 covers 9 residues. The CDR3, as DNA: TGTGCCACCTCAAGTGAGCAGTTCTTC. Translation gives CATSSEQFF. Variable domain in full (rest from reference TRBV7-9 and TRBJ2-1): DTGVSQNPRHKITKRGQNVTFRCDPISEHNRLYWYRQTLGQGPEFLTYFQNEAQLEKSRLLSDRFSAERPKGSFSTLEIQRTEQGDSAMYLCATSSEQFFGPGTRLTVL.

This clonotype occurred many times. V usage is TRBV20-1 and J usage is TRBJ1-5; D perhaps matches TRBD1 (5 bases). In germline, CDR1 is DFQATT, CDR2 SNEGSKA (reference sequence). V lost 6 bases to trimming and J lost 3 bases, with 18 bases between them. The CDR3 is 15 residues long. The CDR3 spells CSAILDWGPNQPQHF. CDR3 DNA: TGCAGTGCCATTCTCGATTGGGGACCCAATCAGCCCCAGCATTTT.

This clonotype has ten or more counts. The chain recombines TRBV5-1 with TRBJ2-6; no clear D gene. Trimming stripped 0 bases from V and 2 bases from J, with 6 bases between. This CDR3 has 15 residues. Germline CDR1 and CDR2: SGHRS and YFSETQ. CDR3: CASSLGSAGANVLTF. DNA for the CDR3: TGCGCCAGCAGCTTGGGATCGGCTGGGGCCAACGTCCTGACTTTC.

This clonotype was detected only a few times. The DNA for the CDR3 is TGCAGTGCTAGAGATCTTAGGGGGGGCAATCAGCCCCAGCATTTT. It specifies CSARDLRGGNQPQHF. The chain recombines TRBV20-1 with TRBJ1-5, with D possibly matching TRBD1 (6 bases). This CDR3 is built from 15 residues. Trimming removed 0 bases at V and 2 bases at J, with 11 bases between. Germline V gives CDR1 DFQATT, CDR2 SNEGSKA (reference sequence).

This clonotype has more than one count but fewer than ten. V and J are TRBV29-1 and TRBJ2-5; 9 bases line up with TRBD2. This CDR3 has 14 amino acids. Unmatched junction bases numbered 6, after V lost 2 bases and J lost 5 bases. The germline V gene has CDR1 SQVTM and CDR2 ANQGSEA. CDR3 residues: CSVELLAGVETQYF. The CDR3 region has the DNA TGCAGCGTTGAATTATTAGCGGGAGTTGAGACCCAGTACTTC.

In this sample, this clonotype turned up many times. J is TRBJ2-7 and V is TRBV7-3, with 7 positions matching TRBD2. This CDR3 is built from 13 residues. V shed 2 bases and J 6 bases; nucleotides not matched to a gene: 4. CDR1 is SGHTA, CDR2 FQGTGA, per germline. DNA of the CDR3: TGTGCCAGCAGCTTAGCGGGAGAAGGCGAGCAGTACTTC. It yields the protein CASSLAGEGEQYF.

This clonotype was seen a handful of times. The chain couples TRBV7-8 to TRBJ2-7, with TRBD2 identical over 13 bases. The CDR3 is made up of 15 amino acids. Per germline, CDR1 SGHVS and CDR2 FQNEAQ. Losses at the gene ends were 6 bases for V and 3 bases for J; bases not matched to a gene: 5. As DNA, the CDR3 is TGTGCCAGCAGTCTGGGGACTAGCGGGAACTACGAGCAGTACTTC. Residues: CASSLGTSGNYEQYF.

The J gene is TRBJ2-7, the V gene TRBV10-3; maybe TRBD1 (5 bases). V lost 0 bases to trimming and J lost 5 bases, with 8 bases between them. Germline CDR1 reads ENHRY; CDR2 reads SYGVKD. The CDR3 consists of 13 residues. This CDR3 is CAISESSRDEQYF. As DNA, the CDR3 is TGTGCCATCAGTGAGTCTTCCAGGGACGAGCAGTACTTC.